Listed here are 23 T cell receptor beta chains from one sample, sequenced in a study of Ad26.COV2.S vaccination and SARS-CoV-2 variants. Treatment of the sample: roughly 19 received Ad26.COV2.S at low or high dose, single or two shots; 5 received placebo; per-sample allocation not given. Repertoires come from day 63 after the first vaccine or placebo injection. Clones were read by immunoSEQ multiplex PCR, and TCRdb kept only the in-frame ones, dropping some. Of about 400,000 clones listed, over 75% are singletons. The material sequenced was peripheral blood, taken in a trial of Ad26.COV2.S vaccine versus placebo. Receptors originate from a person aged 18-65 years who received the Ad26.COV2.S COVID-19 vaccine or a placebo.

This chain uses TRBV19 with TRBJ1-4; D call uncertain. V lost 7 bases and J lost 4, with 13 bases in between. The CDR3 extends over 14 amino acids. Per germline, CDR1 LNHDA and CDR2 SQIVND (reference sequence). This chain's CDR3 is CASTTNSLNEKLFF. In DNA, the CDR3 is TGTGCCAGTACGACGAATAGCCTTAATGAAAAACTGTTTTTT.

The rearrangement joins TRBV7-8 to TRBJ1-6; 8 bases are a match to TRBD1. The length of the CDR3 is 16 residues. V was clipped by 5 bases and J by 3 bases; unmatched bases: 6. CDR1 is SGHVS and CDR2 is FQNEAQ in the germline V gene. CDR3 coding DNA: TGTGCCAGCAGCCGGACAGGGCTAAACTATAATTCACCCCTCCACTTT. Translating gives CASSRTGLNYNSPLHF.

The chain is built from TRBV6-6 and TRBJ2-1, with 10 nucleotides matching TRBD2. The CDR3 covers 14 residues. V gave up 6 bases and J gave up 5 bases; unmatched junction bases: 4. Germline CDR1 MNHNY, CDR2 SVGAGI (reference sequence). CDR3 in amino acids: CASSRLAGDNEQFF. The DNA of the CDR3 is TGTGCCAGCAGCAGACTAGCGGGCGACAATGAGCAGTTCTTC.

This clone was observed many times. The chain joins TRBV6-1 to TRBJ2-7, with TRBD1 matching over 11 bases. CDR1 MNHNS and CDR2 SASEGT come from the germline V gene. V trimming: 1 base; J trimming: 5 bases; junction bases outside the gene matches: 4. This CDR3 has 15 residues. CDR3 sequence reads: CASSEGRTGGNEQYF. The CDR3 bases are TGTGCCAGCAGTGAAGGTAGGACAGGGGGCAACGAGCAGTACTTC.

This clone has a single count. This chain uses TRBV10-3 with TRBJ2-2; D tentatively reads TRBD1 or TRBD2 (5 bases each). This CDR3 region has 16 residues. Trimming shortened V by 6 bases and J by 1 base, and 15 bases separated the two germline ends. Germline assignment: CDR1 ENHRY and CDR2 SYGVKD. CDR3 coding DNA: TGTGCCATCAGATCCCCCGGGACGGGGAACACCGGGGAGCTGTTTTTT. It translates to CAIRSPGTGNTGELFF.

The chain combines TRBV4-1 with TRBJ1-5, with no clear D. Germline lookup yields CDR1 MGHRA and CDR2 YSYEKL. The CDR3 loop spans 15 amino acids. The ends were cut back, 1 base at V and 3 bases at J, with 10 bases in the middle. CDR3 protein: CASSQAEHLNQPQHF. Here the CDR3 DNA reads TGCGCCAGCAGCCAAGCGGAGCACCTCAATCAGCCCCAGCATTTT.

The V and J genes are TRBV5-4 and TRBJ2-2, with D perhaps TRBD1 or TRBD2 (5 bases each). Germline V CDR1 and CDR2: SGHNT, YYREEE (reference sequence). Trimming stripped 2 bases from V and 0 bases from J, with 14 bases between. The CDR3 length is 17 residues. The CDR3 protein is CASSFTPGTANTGELFF. The CDR3 nucleotides are TGTGCCAGCAGCTTCACCCCAGGGACGGCGAACACCGGGGAGCTGTTTTTT. Full variable domain (rest looked up from reference TRBV5-4 and TRBJ2-2): ETGVTQSPTHLIKTRGQQVTLRCSSQSGHNTVSWYQQALGQGPQFIFQYYREEENGRGNFPPRFSGLQFPNYSSELNVNALELDDSALYLCASSFTPGTANTGELFFGEGSRLTVL.

This chain uses TRBV6-4 with TRBJ2-5, with TRBD2 identical over 7 bases. The CDR3 is made up of 16 amino acids. Germline-derived CDR1 and CDR2 are MRHNA and SNTAGT. After removal of 11 bases from V and 2 bases from J, the junction contained 17 bases not matched to a gene. This CDR3 is CALGLADPTGQETQYF. In DNA, the CDR3 is TGTGCCCTGGGGCTAGCGGACCCGACGGGGCAAGAGACCCAGTACTTC.

The chain uses TRBV5-5 and TRBJ1-6, with D unclear. Trimming cost V 4 bases and J 10 bases, with 18 bases left between them. The germline V gene has CDR1 SGHKS and CDR2 YYEKEE (reference sequence). There are 15 residues in the CDR3. The CDR3 sequence is CASSVLDATRSPLHF. The CDR3 DNA follows: TGTGCCAGCAGCGTACTGGACGCCACCCGGTCACCCCTCCACTTT.

This rearrangement joins TRBV7-2 to TRBJ2-3; maybe TRBD2 (6 bases). The germline V gene has CDR1 SGHTA and CDR2 FQGNSA. The germline V and J ends were trimmed by 2 bases and 3 bases, with 12 bases remaining between them. This CDR3 comprises 15 residues. The CDR3 loop reads CASSLPAAGTDTQYF. CDR3 nucleotides: TGTGCCAGCAGCTTACCGGCAGCGGGTACAGATACGCAGTATTTT.

The rearrangement uses TRBV27 and TRBJ2-6, with 13 bases that match TRBD2. Germline CDR1 MNHEY, CDR2 SMNVEV (reference sequence). The V segment lost 5 bases and the J segment 4 bases; nucleotides outside the gene matches: 5. The CDR3 length is 17 residues. Here the CDR3 DNA reads TGTGCCAGCAGTCCCGGACTAGCGGGAGTGGGGGCCAACGTCCTGACTTTC. This sequence encodes CASSPGLAGVGANVLTF. Full variable domain (outside the CDR3, taken from reference TRBV27 and TRBJ2-6): EAQVTQNPRYLITVTGKKLTVTCSQNMNHEYMSWYRQDPGLGLRQIYYSMNVEVTDKGDVPEGYKVSRKEKRNFPLILESPSPNQTSLYFCASSPGLAGVGANVLTFGAGSRLTVL.

This clone was counted a single time. The chain links TRBV28 to TRBJ1-5; maybe TRBD1 (6 bases). The V and J ends lost 3 bases and 3 bases respectively, with 12 bases between them. CDR3 length: 15 amino acids. Germline values: CDR1 MDHEN, CDR2 SYDVKM. In nucleotides, the CDR3 is TGTGCCAGCAGTTTTGTACAGGGACTCAATCAGCCCCAGCATTTT. Protein: CASSFVQGLNQPQHF.

The chain uses TRBV19 and TRBJ2-2; 11 bases line up with TRBD2. V was clipped by 5 bases and J by 4 bases; unmatched bases: 6. This CDR3 spans 16 amino acids. CDR1 LNHDA and CDR2 SQIVND come from the germline V gene (reference sequence). In DNA form, the CDR3 reads TGTGCCAGTAGTCAGACTAGCGGGGTGTCCACCGGGGAGCTGTTTTTT. It yields the protein CASSQTSGVSTGELFF.

The V gene is TRBV6-4, the J gene TRBJ1-2; the D gene is possibly TRBD1 (6 bases). The germline gives CDR1 MRHNA, CDR2 SNTAGT. This CDR3 region has 14 residues. The V gene lost 5 bases and the J gene lost 4 bases, with 14 bases spanning the gap. DNA for the CDR3: TGTGCCAGCAGTCCCGGGACATCCGTCTATGGCTACACCTTC. This encodes CASSPGTSVYGYTF.

The chain combines TRBV28 with TRBJ2-7; D call uncertain. Per germline, CDR1 MDHEN and CDR2 SYDVKM. Between the trimmed V and J ends, which lost 7 bases and 7 bases, there was a span of 14 bases. There are 12 residues in the CDR3. The CDR3 region has the DNA TGTGCCAGCAAGGTGGGCCCTGGGGAGCAGTACTTC. It is translated as CASKVGPGEQYF.

The chain links TRBV5-8 to TRBJ2-7; D gene uncertain. In germline, CDR1 is SGHTS, CDR2 YDEGEE. With 0 bases removed from V and 3 bases from J, the gap between germline ends came to 4 bases. CDR3 size: 12 residues. CDR3 sequence (DNA): TGTGCCAGCAGCTTGGCCCTCTACGAGCAGTACTTC. Encoded protein: CASSLALYEQYF.

This chain connects TRBV4-1 to TRBJ2-3, with D tentatively TRBD1 (5 bases). Germline V gives CDR1 MGHRA, CDR2 YSYEKL. V dropped 2 bases and J dropped 4 bases, with 10 bases sitting between them. The CDR3 has 14 residues. The CDR3 reads CASSQQGRADTQYF. As DNA, the CDR3 is TGCGCCAGCAGCCAACAGGGTCGGGCAGATACGCAGTATTTT.

The rearrangement links TRBV10-2 to TRBJ2-7, with 8 bases lining up with TRBD2. Germline CDR1 is WSHSY and CDR2 is SAAADI. This CDR3 spans 14 amino acids. With V trimmed by 6 bases and J by 2 bases, 6 bases remained unmatched. CDR3 loop: CASSPTSATYEQYF. The CDR3 bases are TGCGCCAGCAGCCCGACTAGCGCTACCTACGAGCAGTACTTC.

The V gene is TRBV28, the J gene TRBJ2-7, with a possible D match to TRBD2 (5 bases). V was cut by 6 bases and J by 2 bases, with 17 bases left in between. The CDR3 has 15 amino acids. CDR1 and CDR2 from the germline V gene are MDHEN and SYDVKM. CDR3 nucleotide sequence: TGTGCCAGCAGACCCCCGGGGATAAGGACCTACGAGCAGTACTTC. The encoded protein is CASRPPGIRTYEQYF.

This chain links TRBV11-3 with TRBJ2-7, with 10 bases that match TRBD1. CDR1 and CDR2 from the germline V gene are SGHNT and YENEEA. The CDR3 covers 15 residues. V lost 3 bases, J lost 6 bases, and 8 bases stayed unmatched. The CDR3 DNA reads TGTGCCAGCAGCTTTTCCGGGACAGGGGACAGCGAGCAGTACTTC. It codes for CASSFSGTGDSEQYF.

The V gene is TRBV5-1, the J gene TRBJ2-2; a weak D match, TRBD1 (5 bases). V lost 2 bases and J 1 base, leaving 9 bases between the germline ends. Germline CDR1 reads SGHRS; CDR2 reads YFSETQ. There are 15 residues in the CDR3. CDR3 protein: CASSLTGWNTGELFF. CDR3 nucleotide sequence: TGCGCCAGCAGCTTAACAGGTTGGAACACCGGGGAGCTGTTTTTT.

This rearrangement joins TRBV5-1 to TRBJ2-2; TRBD1 aligns across 8 bases. The CDR3 is 15 residues long. Germline assignment: CDR1 SGHRS and CDR2 YFSETQ. V gave up 2 bases and J gave up 7 bases; unmatched junction bases: 7. CDR3: CASSLAAGGSGELFF. The CDR3 DNA is TGCGCCAGCAGCTTAGCGGCAGGGGGCAGCGGGGAGCTGTTTTTT.

The V and J genes are TRBV5-5 and TRBJ1-4; D gene uncertain. Trimming stripped 3 bases from V and 3 bases from J, with 6 bases between. The germline V gene encodes CDR1 SGHKS and CDR2 YYEKEE (reference sequence). The CDR3 length is 13 residues. The CDR3 sequence: CASSSPPNEKLFF. The CDR3 DNA reads as TGTGCCAGCAGCTCCCCCCCTAATGAAAAACTGTTTTTT.